This T cell receptor beta chain was sequenced for a study of response to subunit inactivated influenza vaccine. Study-level results: It was suggested by the authors that few new T cells are recruited by each seasonal influenza vaccination.

Each CDR3 protein gets one entry after TCRdb re-called the RT-PCR reads with MiXCR. There are more than 250,000 distinct CDR3 sequences in the sample; 21% occur only once, and more than 8.5% lies in the top ten. Concerning this clonotype itself: Its antigen is not identified.

Looked up from germline, CDR1 is MNHEY and CDR2 is SVGEGT. V lost 6 bases to trimming and J lost 0 bases, with 9 bases between them. The CDR3 has 14 residues. Sequencing was performed on PBMCs from blood, taken about 20 months after vaccination. The receptor's source is a man between 50 and 75 years old who received an inactivated influenza vaccine. The V and J genes are TRBV6-2 or TRBV6-3 and TRBJ2-1, with a possible D match to TRBD2 (6 bases). Written as DNA, the CDR3 is TGTGCCAGCAGACCGGGACTCTCCTACAATGAGCAGTTCTTC. Its protein product is CASRPGLSYNEQFF.